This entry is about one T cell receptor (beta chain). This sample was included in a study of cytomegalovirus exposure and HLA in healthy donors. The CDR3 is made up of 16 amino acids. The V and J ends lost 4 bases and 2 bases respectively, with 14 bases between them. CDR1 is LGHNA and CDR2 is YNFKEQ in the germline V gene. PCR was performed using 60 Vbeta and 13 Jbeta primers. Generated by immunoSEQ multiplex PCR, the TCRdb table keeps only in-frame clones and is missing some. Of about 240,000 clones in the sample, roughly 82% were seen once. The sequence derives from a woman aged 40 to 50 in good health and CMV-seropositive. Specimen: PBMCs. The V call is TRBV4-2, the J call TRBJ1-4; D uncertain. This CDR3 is CASSRSQTPTNEKLFF. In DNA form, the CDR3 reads TGTGCCAGCAGCCGATCACAGACCCCCACTAATGAAAAACTGTTTTTT.